In this sample, the clone carrying this T cell receptor (beta chain) turned up many times. Its antigen is not known. This entry is derived from a study of T cells in Graves' hyperthyroidism and ophthalmopathy. Study outcomes and limitations: Researchers found most expanded thyroid clonotypes above 0.001 in blood as well.

RNA transcripts served as the template for amplifying TCR beta CDR3 regions. First-round RT-PCR of the TCR CDR3 relied on the HTBI primer set. TCRdb passed the multiplex PCR reads through MiXCR, listing each CDR3 protein once. The sample has 650,000 to 800,000 distinct CDR3 sequences, 45% seen once; the top ten hold about 7%. Germline loops: CDR1 SNHLY, CDR2 FYNNEI. Trimming took off 4 bases at V and 3 bases at J, with 12 bases between the two ends. This CDR3 has 14 residues. The specimen was peripheral blood or thyroid tissue (not recorded which). The genes are TRBV2 and TRBJ1-2; no clear D. This TCR derives from an adult man with Graves' disease, either hyperthyroidism or ophthalmopathy (not recorded which). The CDR3 loop reads CASSASTEHYGYTF. CDR3 nucleotide sequence: TGTGCCAGCAGTGCGTCGACGGAACACTATGGCTACACCTTC.